This T cell receptor beta chain was captured by sequencing in a study of blood T cell repertoires in COVID-19. About the research overall: COVID-19 samples collected from the United States, Italy and Spain covered acute and convalescent phases. In each case, the material was cDNA or gDNA derived from T cells, B-cell-depleted T cells, or PBMCs.

The CDR3 extends over 16 amino acids. V was pared by 2 bases and J by 3 bases, with 16 bases between. CDR1 LGHDT and CDR2 YNNKEL come from the germline V gene (reference sequence). As originally analysed: Estimation of nucleated cell counts relied on the amplification of reference gene primers. Only in-frame clones appear in the TCRdb table, and some are missing; sequencing was by immunoSEQ multiplex PCR. V, J and clone size were drawn from that table, and D and trimming were deduced from the DNA. The table lists 90,000 to 130,000 clones, approximately 88% of them singletons. This sequence originates from a human donor in a cohort sampled during active COVID-19. The rearrangement joins TRBV3-1 (or the pseudogene TRBV3-2) to TRBJ1-2, with D perhaps matching TRBD1 (6 bases). The sample was peripheral blood. CDR3: CASSQLTGKGDYGYTF. CDR3 DNA sequence: TGTGCCAGCAGCCAACTCACAGGGAAAGGGGACTATGGCTACACCTTC.